The next 14 T cell receptor beta chains were all read from a single sample in a study of CD8 T cells in Susac syndrome. Random-hexamer reverse transcription was applied to 0.5 to 1 ug RNA. Each CDR3 protein gets one entry after TCRdb re-called the immunoSEQ multiplex PCR reads with MiXCR. The data show more than 65,000 distinct CDR3 sequences, with more than 85% seen just once and about 0.25% held by the top ten. Sequencing used CD8+ T cells from PBMCs. The receptors come from a human donor in good health.

The rearrangement uses TRBV19 and TRBJ2-3; TRBD2 matches 7 bases. Looked up from germline, CDR1 is LNHDA and CDR2 is SQIVND (reference sequence). The CDR3 is 18 residues long. Trimming cost V 7 bases and J 4 bases; bases outside gene matches: 20. CDR3 sequence (DNA): TGTGCCAGTAATGCAGGACTAGTGTTTGCTGATACGGCAGATACGCAGTATTTT. This gives the protein CASNAGLVFADTADTQYF. Variable domain in full (rest from reference TRBV19 and TRBJ2-3): DGGITQSPKYLFRKEGQNVTLSCEQNLNHDAMYWYRQDPGQGLRLIYYSQIVNDFQKGDIAEGYSVSREKKESFPLTVTSAQKNPTAFYLCASNAGLVFADTADTQYFGPGTRLTVL.

The chain recombines TRBV12-3 or TRBV12-4 with TRBJ2-1, with D possibly TRBD1 on 5 matching bases. Trimming cost V 5 bases and J 1 base, with 15 bases left between them. This CDR3 is built from 16 residues. The CDR3 protein is CASSQPRGISYNEQFF. The CDR3 DNA reads as TGTGCCAGCAGTCAGCCAAGGGGTATATCCTACAATGAGCAGTTCTTC.

J is TRBJ1-2 and V is TRBV5-6; TRBD1 matches 10 bases. The CDR3 spans 15 residues. The germline CDR1 and CDR2 sequences are SGHDT and YYEEEE. The J segment lost 8 bases and the V segment lost 5 bases, leaving 12 bases of the junction unmatched. As DNA, the CDR3 is TGTGCCAGCAGTTGGTCCCGGGACAGGGGATACGGCTACACCTTC. Protein: CASSWSRDRGYGYTF.

This clonotype has just one count. The rearrangement uses TRBV7-9 and TRBJ2-5, with D tentatively TRBD1 (6 bases). CDR1 and CDR2 (germline): SEHNR, FQNEAQ (reference sequence). Trimming cost V 9 bases and J 4 bases, with 27 bases left between them. The CDR3 contains 17 residues. The DNA of the CDR3 is TGTGCCAGTTTAAGTACCCCGACAGGTGGGACCCGAGAGACCCAGTACTTC. Translated, it gives CASLSTPTGGTRETQYF.

The V and J genes are TRBV28 and TRBJ1-2; D is uncertain. Germline CDR1 MDHEN, CDR2 SYDVKM. CDR3 size: 14 residues. The V and J ends lost 2 bases and 6 bases respectively, with 13 bases between them. CDR3 in amino acids: CASSLGFGRDGYTF. The DNA of the CDR3 is TGTGCCAGCAGTTTAGGGTTTGGAAGGGATGGCTACACCTTC.

The chain has TRBV24-1 and TRBJ2-2, with D possibly TRBD2 on 7 matching bases. CDR3 length: 16 amino acids. V shed 3 bases and J shed 4 bases, with 14 bases lying between them. From germline, CDR1 is KGHDR and CDR2 SFDVKD. CDR3 sequence reads: CATSDVSGGVTGELFF. CDR3 nucleotides: TGTGCCACCAGTGATGTGTCGGGGGGCGTCACCGGGGAGCTGTTTTTT.

The J gene is TRBJ1-5, the V gene TRBV27; no firm D call. This CDR3 is 15 amino acids long. Germline CDR1 reads MNHEY; CDR2 reads SMNVEV (reference sequence). V gave up 4 bases and J gave up 5 bases, with 15 bases separating them. CDR3 nucleotide sequence: TGTGCCAGCAGTTCAACGGACGGCCTACATCAGCCCCAGCATTTT. Translated: CASSSTDGLHQPQHF.

The J gene is TRBJ2-7, the V gene TRBV6-1; D remains ambiguous. V was clipped by 1 base and J by 2 bases, with 6 bases between them. The CDR3 has 13 residues. Germline lookup yields CDR1 MNHNS and CDR2 SASEGT. CDR3 DNA sequence: TGTGCCAGCAGTGAAGATAGCACCTACGAGCAGTACGTC. Its translation is CASSEDSTYEQYV.

The chain carries TRBV25-1 and TRBJ1-1; 9 nucleotides line up with TRBD1. V was clipped by 4 bases and J by 0 bases; unmatched bases: 3. The CDR3 runs 15 residues. Germline V gene data show CDR1 as MGHDK and CDR2 as SYGVNS. CDR3 protein: CASSAGTGMNTEAFF. In DNA form, the CDR3 reads TGTGCCAGCAGTGCGGGGACAGGGATGAACACTGAAGCTTTCTTT.

The CDR3 sequence is CASRAHTGSLLETQYF. DNA for the CDR3: TGTGCCAGCAGAGCCCACACGGGGTCCCTTCTTGAGACCCAGTACTTC. The chain has TRBV27 and TRBJ2-5, with a tentative D call TRBD2 (5 bases). V gave up 6 bases and J gave up 5 bases, with 22 bases separating them. Per the germline V gene, CDR1 is MNHEY and CDR2 is SMNVEV (reference sequence). The length of the CDR3 is 16 residues.

The V gene is TRBV9, the J gene TRBJ2-7; D not certain. Looked up from germline, CDR1 is SGDLS and CDR2 is YYNGEE. The ends were cut back, 0 bases at V and 3 bases at J, with 7 bases in the middle. The CDR3 extends over 13 amino acids. The CDR3 loop reads CASSVGVFYEQYF. As DNA, the CDR3 is TGTGCCAGCAGCGTAGGAGTCTTCTACGAGCAGTACTTC.

The chain combines TRBV4-1 with TRBJ1-4, with TRBD1 matching over 8 bases. The ends lost 0 bases at V and 8 bases at J; junction bases unmatched: 5. CDR1 and CDR2 from the germline V gene are MGHRA and YSYEKL. The CDR3 is 15 residues long. CDR3 bases: TGCGCCAGCAGCCAAGAGAGTCAGGGGGCGGAAAAACTGTTTTTT. The encoded protein is CASSQESQGAEKLFF.

This chain joins TRBV19 and TRBJ1-1, with D perhaps TRBD1 (6 bases). The germline gives CDR1 LNHDA, CDR2 SQIVND (reference sequence). The CDR3 has 15 residues. The V gene lost 3 bases and the J gene lost 4 bases, with 15 bases spanning the gap. The CDR3 loop is CASSISQQGGTEAFF. CDR3 nucleotides: TGTGCCAGTAGTATCTCCCAACAGGGAGGCACTGAAGCTTTCTTT.

This clonotype was seen a single time. The chain carries TRBV3-1 and TRBJ1-1, with D hard to call. The ends were cut back, 3 bases at V and 1 base at J, with 3 bases in the middle. CDR3 length equals 12 residues. From germline, CDR1 is LGHDT and CDR2 YNNKEL (reference sequence). CDR3 amino acids: CASSQENTEAFF. The DNA for the CDR3 is TGTGCCAGCAGCCAGGAGAACACTGAAGCTTTCTTT.